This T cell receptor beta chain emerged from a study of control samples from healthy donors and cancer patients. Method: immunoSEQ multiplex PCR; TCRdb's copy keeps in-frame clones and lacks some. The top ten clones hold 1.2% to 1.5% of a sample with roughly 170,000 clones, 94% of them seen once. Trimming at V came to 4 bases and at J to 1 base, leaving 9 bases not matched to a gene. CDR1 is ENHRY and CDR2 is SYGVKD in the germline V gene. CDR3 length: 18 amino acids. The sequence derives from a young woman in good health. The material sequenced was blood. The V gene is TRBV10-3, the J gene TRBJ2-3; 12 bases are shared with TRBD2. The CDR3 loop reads CAISGKGLAGGRTDTQYF. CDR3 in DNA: TGTGCCATCAGTGGGAAAGGCCTAGCGGGGGGGCGCACAGATACGCAGTATTTT.